The rows below give T cell receptor beta chains drawn from one sample of a study of blood T cell repertoires in COVID-19. Produced via immunoSEQ multiplex PCR; TCRdb's table is partial and in-frame only. This table holds about 160,000 clones, about four fifths found once. Sequencing was carried out using peripheral blood. The source of these receptors is a woman aged 80 or over with active or convalescent COVID-19. Both conserved end residues are part of each CDR3. D genes are given only for firm matches. Size values are once, few and many counts, or a class for expanded clones, and some rows have none.

v_gene	j_gene	d_gene	abundance	CDR3nt	CDR3aa
TRBV21-1	TRBJ2-3	-	-	TGTGCCAGCAGCAAACGCGGGACTAGCGGGAGAGGTGATACGCAGTATTTT	CASSKRGTSGRGDTQYF
TRBV5-1	TRBJ2-2	TRBD2	-	TGCGCCAGCAGGCCGGAAACTAGCGGGAGCACCGGGGAGCTGTTTTTT	CASRPETSGSTGELFF
TRBV27	TRBJ1-2	-	-	TGTGCCAGCAGGGACTTCGGGGGGGGGTACGGCTACACCTTC	CASRDFGGGYGYTF
TRBV10-1	TRBJ2-1	TRBD1	once	TGCGCCAGCAGTGACCCTGGGACAGGGTACAATGAGCAGTTCTTC	CASSDPGTGYNEQFF
TRBV19	TRBJ1-5	-	-	TGTGCCAGTAGTCCAAATAGCAATCAGCCCCAGCATTTT	CASSPNSNQPQHF
TRBV7-8	TRBJ2-1	-	-	TGTGCCAGCAGCTTGAGTAGGGGAAATGAGCAGTTCTTC	CASSLSRGNEQFF
TRBV7-2	TRBJ2-2	TRBD2	-	TGTGCCAGCAGAGTAGCGGGAGGGCCATCCGGGGAGCTGTTTTTT	CASRVAGGPSGELFF
TRBV23-1	TRBJ1-5	-	few	TGCGCCAGCAGTCAATATCAGGAATGCGGACAGTACAATCAGCCCCAGCATTTT	CASSQYQECGQYNQPQHF
TRBV3-1/TRBV3-2	TRBJ1-4	-	-	TGTGCCAGCAGCCCCTTCCGGAGCCATAATGAAAAACTGTTTTTT	CASSPFRSHNEKLFF
TRBV5-1	TRBJ2-1	-	-	TGCGCCAGCAGCTTGGTATCTTCCTACAATGAGCAGTTCTTC	CASSLVSSYNEQFF
TRBV9	TRBJ1-2	TRBD1	-	TGTGCCAGCAGCGCCCGACAGGGTACTAGTGGCTACACCTTC	CASSARQGTSGYTF
TRBV5-1	TRBJ2-7	-	-	TGCGCCAGCAGCTTGGGAACGACACACCGCCCCTACGAGCAGTACTTC	CASSLGTTHRPYEQYF
TRBV5-1	TRBJ2-7	-	few	TGCGCCAGCAGACACGCAGACAGTCCCAGCTTCTACGAGCAGTACTTC	CASRHADSPSFYEQYF
TRBV5-1	TRBJ1-2	TRBD1	-	TGCGCCAGCAGTCTGGGACAGGACTATGGCTACACCTTC	CASSLGQDYGYTF
TRBV3-1/TRBV3-2	TRBJ2-3	TRBD1	once	TGTGCCAGCAGCAGGACAGGGGAGGATACGCAGTATTTT	CASSRTGEDTQYF
TRBV7-3	TRBJ2-3	TRBD2	-	TGTGCCAGCAGCACGGGACTAGAGGCAGATACGCAGTATTTT	CASSTGLEADTQYF
TRBV7-3	TRBJ1-3	-	-	TGTGCCAGCAGCTTTGGCCCCTTAGGGGCGGGAAACACCATATATTTT	CASSFGPLGAGNTIYF
TRBV3-1/TRBV3-2	TRBJ2-5	-	-	TGTGCCAGCAGCCCCCTCCAAGAGACCCAGTACTTC	CASSPLQETQYF
TRBV18	TRBJ1-1	-	-	TGTGCCAGCTCACCAGTCGGGGGGGCGAACACTGAAGCTTTCTTT	CASSPVGGANTEAFF
TRBV3-1/TRBV3-2	TRBJ2-5	TRBD2	-	TGTGCCAGCAGCCAACGGGGACTAGCGGTGGAGACCCAGTACTTC	CASSQRGLAVETQYF
TRBV19	TRBJ1-5	-	-	TGTGCCAGTAGTGCCCAGGGTTTTCAGCCCCAGCATTTT	CASSAQGFQPQHF
TRBV5-1	TRBJ2-2	-	few	TGCGCCAGCAGCTTGGCCCCGGGTCAATCGGGTCCCGGGGAGCTGTTTTTT	CASSLAPGQSGPGELFF
TRBV19	TRBJ1-2	-	-	TGTGCCAGTAGTATAACCCAGGGGACGGGTGGCTACACCTTC	CASSITQGTGGYTF
TRBV7-2	TRBJ2-5	-	once	TGTGCCAGCAGCCCCTTTTCGTTTCTGAGGCGCGCAGAGACCCAGTACTTC	CASSPFSFLRRAETQYF
TRBV11-2	TRBJ2-6	-	-	TGTGCCAGCAGCTTAGACAGGGGATCTGGGGCCAACGTCCTGACTTTC	CASSLDRGSGANVLTF
TRBV5-5	TRBJ1-1	TRBD1	-	TGTGCCAGCAGGCCAAGACAGGGCAAAAGTGACACTGAAGCTTTCTTT	CASRPRQGKSDTEAFF
TRBV9	TRBJ2-5	-	-	TGTGCCAGCAGCGTAGGTTCCAGGAAAGAGACCCAGTACTTC	CASSVGSRKETQYF
TRBV5-4	TRBJ1-2	-	-	TGTGCCAGCAGCCCACCGACGGGGGGTTATGGCTACACCTTC	CASSPPTGGYGYTF
TRBV5-6	TRBJ2-5	-	-	TGTGCCAGCAGCCGGACTTGGGAGACCCAGTACTTC	CASSRTWETQYF
TRBV3-1/TRBV3-2	TRBJ2-1	TRBD2	once	TGTGCCAGCAGCCACTACCTAGCGGGAGGTCTGTACGGTGAGCAGTTCTTC	CASSHYLAGGLYGEQFF
TRBV11-2	TRBJ2-1	TRBD2	-	TGTGCCAGCAGCTCGGGACTAGCGGAGTACAATGAGCAGTTCTTC	CASSSGLAEYNEQFF
TRBV5-4	TRBJ1-2	TRBD1	-	TGTGCCAGCACCAGAGACAGGGGATATGGCTACACCTTC	CASTRDRGYGYTF
TRBV30	TRBJ2-5	-	-	TGTGCCTGGAGTGTTAAAGAGACCCAGTACTTC	CAWSVKETQYF
TRBV19	TRBJ1-3	-	-	TGTGCCAGTGCGAATGCGGACACCATATATTTT	CASANADTIYF
TRBV18	TRBJ2-5	-	-	TGTGCCAGCTCACCAAGGGGAGAGACCCAGTACTTC	CASSPRGETQYF
TRBV19	TRBJ1-5	TRBD1	-	TGTGCCAGTCGAGACAGGGGGCATCAGCCCCAGCATTTT	CASRDRGHQPQHF
TRBV7-8	TRBJ2-2	-	once	TGTGCCAGCAGCCGGGACTTGGGAACCGGGGAGCTGTTTTTT	CASSRDLGTGELFF
TRBV27	TRBJ1-1	-	-	TGTGCCAGCAGTCCCAGACAGGCTCAGAACACTGAAGCTTTCTTT	CASSPRQAQNTEAFF
TRBV19	TRBJ2-7	-	-	TGTGCCAGTAGTATGGTGCAGGGTACCTACGAGCAGTACTTC	CASSMVQGTYEQYF
TRBV19	TRBJ2-3	-	-	TGTGCCAGTACGGCGGAATACACAGATACGCAGTATTTT	CASTAEYTDTQYF
TRBV9	TRBJ1-2	TRBD1	-	TGTGCCAGCAGCGTAGCCGGGACAGGTCAGTACGGCTACACCTTC	CASSVAGTGQYGYTF
TRBV27	TRBJ2-3	TRBD1	-	TGTGCCAGCAGTCCCGGACAGGCACTACTCAGCACAGATACGCAGTATTTT	CASSPGQALLSTDTQYF
TRBV2	TRBJ2-1	TRBD2	-	TGTGCCAGCAGTGAATTGGGCGGGAGCCACAATGAGCAGTTCTTC	CASSELGGSHNEQFF
TRBV18	TRBJ2-1	TRBD2	-	TGTGCCAGCTCACCGTATCGGCTAGCGGGAGGGCCCCATGAGCAGTTCTTC	CASSPYRLAGGPHEQFF
TRBV5-1	TRBJ2-3	-	-	TGCGCCAGCAGTTCGGGAGATACGCAGTATTTT	CASSSGDTQYF
TRBV21-1	TRBJ2-7	-	-	TGTGCCAGCAGCAAAGGGACAGGGGTCCACGAGCAGTACTTC	CASSKGTGVHEQYF
TRBV7-9	TRBJ1-3	-	-	TGTGCCAGCAGCTCGCAAGGGGGTCTACCTGGAAACACCATATATTTT	CASSSQGGLPGNTIYF
TRBV3-1/TRBV3-2	TRBJ2-5	-	once	TGTGCCAGCAGCCATGTGGAACTAGGATGGGCGGAGACCCAGTACTTC	CASSHVELGWAETQYF
TRBV7-7	TRBJ2-7	TRBD1	-	TGTGCTAGTGCCCCGGGACAGGATTACGAGCAGTACTTC	CASAPGQDYEQYF
TRBV28	TRBJ1-3	-	-	TGTGCCAGCCGTTTCCTCTCTGGAAACACCATATATTTT	CASRFLSGNTIYF
TRBV19	TRBJ1-5	-	-	TGTGCCAGTAGTATGGGGGCTTGGAATCAGCCCCAGCATTTT	CASSMGAWNQPQHF
TRBV5-4	TRBJ1-3	TRBD1	few	TGTGCCAGCAGCGCCAGGGGGGACGACACCATATATTTT	CASSARGDDTIYF
TRBV7-6	TRBJ2-2	-	-	TGTGCCAGCAGCCTAATACAAGGTCTAGCAGTCGGGGAGCTGTTTTTT	CASSLIQGLAVGELFF